Listed below are T cell receptor beta chains from one sample, sequenced in a study of cytomegalovirus exposure and HLA in healthy donors. The protocol was immunoSEQ multiplex PCR, while the TCRdb copy is restricted to in-frame clones and leaves out a portion. The table lists 100,000 to 150,000 clones, 80% of them singletons. What was sequenced was PBMCs. These receptor sequences come from a male donor in good health and CMV-seronegative. Both conserved end residues are part of each CDR3. The order of the fields is V gene, J gene, CDR3 protein.

TRBV12-5,TRBJ1-2,CASGEPPLDRHGYTF
TRBV25-1,TRBJ2-7,CASSPGTGAYEQYF
TRBV25-1,TRBJ1-1,CASSASRRNTEAFF
TRBV28,TRBJ2-7,CASHGGGLYEQYF
TRBV19,TRBJ2-7,CASSIVRGNYEQYF
TRBV18,TRBJ1-2,CASSPLGDYGYTF
TRBV10-2,TRBJ1-1,CASSEIGTGGVEAFF
TRBV27,TRBJ1-4,CASSLSRGGGEKLFF
TRBV6-5,TRBJ2-5,CASRQGAQTQYF
TRBV9,TRBJ2-2,CASSVGPSSELFF
TRBV2,TRBJ2-7,CASKSGQGVHEQYF
TRBV5-1,TRBJ1-2,CASSPEGLVGNVYTF
TRBV18,TRBJ1-1,CASSPFRQASNTEAFF
TRBV14,TRBJ2-1,CASSQDPGSGDFF
TRBV25-1,TRBJ2-1,CASSERKGEKTYNEQFF
TRBV5-4,TRBJ2-7,CASSRRTSGSQYF
TRBV25-1,TRBJ1-6,CASSVSGTANSPLHF
TRBV5-1,TRBJ2-4,CASSLEASDIQYF
TRBV13,TRBJ1-2,CASSSRENYGYTF
TRBV19,TRBJ1-5,CASSTGYSDQPQHF
TRBV7-9,TRBJ2-1,CASNLAGVNNEQFF
TRBV10-2,TRBJ1-2,CASSESQTGWYGYTF
TRBV6-4,TRBJ2-2,CASVGLSNTGELFF
TRBV7-2,TRBJ2-5,CASSAGYRKETQYF
TRBV30,TRBJ2-3,CAWSRVAAVVADTQYF
TRBV11-2,TRBJ2-7,CASSLTGGGNEQYF
TRBV10-3,TRBJ2-7,CATMGEGLGEQYF
TRBV19,TRBJ1-2,CASSQVLSQSGYTF
TRBV4-1,TRBJ1-5,CASSQDRGGSNNQPQHF
TRBV5-1,TRBJ2-3,CASSFGSGTSGRLDTQYF
TRBV5-6,TRBJ2-5,CASSLGSGGETQYF
TRBV7-9,TRBJ2-7,CSSTHRQGNSFGEQYF
TRBV28,TRBJ1-2,CASRTPLRDRNYGYTF
TRBV7-9,TRBJ1-5,CSSSSLKGQNNQPQHF
TRBV11-2,TRBJ2-1,CASSQGTWNEQFF
TRBV19,TRBJ2-5,CARLPKPQETQYF
TRBV2,TRBJ2-7,CASSGERLAVANEQYF
TRBV2,TRBJ2-5,CASSGRLAGQETQYF
TRBV4-2,TRBJ2-3,CASSQDRGEDTQYF
TRBV7-6,TRBJ2-2,CASSLGGQGIGELFF
TRBV7-3,TRBJ2-1,CASSLTPPAGGRDNEQFF
TRBV7-2,TRBJ2-2,CASGSPNTGELFF
TRBV30,TRBJ1-2,CAWKGQGRYTF
TRBV7-6,TRBJ1-6,CASSLRQGGGSPLHF
TRBV5-1,TRBJ1-4,CASSFRDRGENEKLFF
TRBV4-3,TRBJ1-3,CASSQDPVFSGNTIYF
TRBV19,TRBJ2-5,CASSILSTGRETQYF
TRBV6-5,TRBJ1-3,CASSSPLQGLGNTIYF
TRBV6-5,TRBJ1-5,CASSSRGRGEPQHF
TRBV13,TRBJ1-2,CASSPDREVHGYTF
TRBV2,TRBJ1-6,CASRPGQNSPLHF
TRBV25-1,TRBJ2-1,CASTDSYNEQFF
TRBV27,TRBJ2-6,CASSLKDRRSSGANVLTF
TRBV15,TRBJ1-2,CATSRGRGSYGYTF
TRBV7-2,TRBJ1-6,CASSLSNRGYSPLHF